This TCR beta chain comes out of a study of blood T cell repertoires in COVID-19. Study details: Sources were T cells, B-cell-depleted T cells, or PBMCs; the material itself was cDNA or gDNA.

Germline CDR1 SGHNT, CDR2 YYREEE (reference sequence). This CDR3 has 17 amino acids. The V segment lost 4 bases and the J segment 3 bases; nucleotides outside the gene matches: 9. During the 2 weeks before they entered the study, exposed participants had met someone with a PCR-confirmed or clinician-diagnosed COVID-19 case. Data came from immunoSEQ multiplex PCR; TCRdb stores just in-frame clones and leaves some out. This sample yields fewer than 350,000 clones, of which roughly 85% are seen a single time; around 1.8% belongs to the top ten. The sequence was obtained from a woman younger than 45 who had been exposed to COVID-19. Input material: PBMCs or T cells enriched from blood (not recorded which). This sequence joins TRBV5-4 and TRBJ2-3; the match to TRBD2 covers 12 bases. CDR3: CASSLPEGLAGTDTQYF. In DNA form, the CDR3 reads TGTGCCAGCAGCCTACCGGAAGGACTAGCGGGGACAGATACGCAGTATTTT. Variable domain in full (rest from reference TRBV5-4 and TRBJ2-3): ETGVTQSPTHLIKTRGQQVTLRCSSQSGHNTVSWYQQALGQGPQFIFQYYREEENGRGNFPPRFSGLQFPNYSSELNVNALELDDSALYLCASSLPEGLAGTDTQYFGPGTRLTVL.